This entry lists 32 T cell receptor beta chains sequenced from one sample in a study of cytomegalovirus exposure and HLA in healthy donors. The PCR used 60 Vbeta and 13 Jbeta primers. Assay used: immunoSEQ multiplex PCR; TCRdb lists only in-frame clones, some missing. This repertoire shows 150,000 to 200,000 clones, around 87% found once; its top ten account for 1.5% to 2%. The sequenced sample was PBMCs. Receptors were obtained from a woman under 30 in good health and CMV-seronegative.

CDR3 sequence (DNA): TGTGCCAGCAGCCGGACTAGCGGGGGGGTGGCCAAAAACATTCAGTACTTC. Encoded protein: CASSRTSGGVAKNIQYF. The rearrangement joins TRBV11-2 to TRBJ2-4; 15 bases align to TRBD2. The CDR3 length is 17 residues. The germline V gene encodes CDR1 SGHAT and CDR2 FQNNGV. Trimming removed 5 bases from V and 1 base from J; junction bases left unmatched: 3.

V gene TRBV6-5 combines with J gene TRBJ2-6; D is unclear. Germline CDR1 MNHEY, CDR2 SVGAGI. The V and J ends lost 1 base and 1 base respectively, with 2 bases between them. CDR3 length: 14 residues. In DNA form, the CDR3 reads TGTGCCAGCAGTTACTTATCTGGGGCCAACGTCCTGACTTTC. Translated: CASSYLSGANVLTF.

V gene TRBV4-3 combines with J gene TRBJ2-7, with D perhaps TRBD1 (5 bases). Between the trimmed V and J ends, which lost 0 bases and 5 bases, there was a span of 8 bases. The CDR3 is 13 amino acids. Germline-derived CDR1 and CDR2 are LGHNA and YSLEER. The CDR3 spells CASSQDARDEQYF. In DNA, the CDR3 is TGCGCCAGCAGCCAAGATGCCAGGGACGAGCAGTACTTC.

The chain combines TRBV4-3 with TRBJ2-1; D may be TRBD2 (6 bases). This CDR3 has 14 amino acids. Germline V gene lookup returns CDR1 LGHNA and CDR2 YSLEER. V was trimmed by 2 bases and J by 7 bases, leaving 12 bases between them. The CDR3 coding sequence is TGCGCCAGCAGCCAAATGAGCCTAGCGAATGAGCAGTTCTTC. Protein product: CASSQMSLANEQFF.

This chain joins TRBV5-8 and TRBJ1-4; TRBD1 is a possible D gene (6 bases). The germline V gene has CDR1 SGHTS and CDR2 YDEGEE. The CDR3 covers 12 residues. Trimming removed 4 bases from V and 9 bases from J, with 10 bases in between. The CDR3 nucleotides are TGTGCCAGCAGCACCCAGGGGAAAAAACTGTTTTTT. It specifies CASSTQGKKLFF.

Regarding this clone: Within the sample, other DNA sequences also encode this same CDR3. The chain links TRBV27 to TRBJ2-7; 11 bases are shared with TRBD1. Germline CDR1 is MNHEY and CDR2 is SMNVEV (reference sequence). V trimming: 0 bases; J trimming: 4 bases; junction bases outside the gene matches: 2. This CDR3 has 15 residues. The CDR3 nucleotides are TGTGCCAGCAGTTTATCGGGGACAGGGGGATACGAGCAGTACTTC. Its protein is CASSLSGTGGYEQYF.

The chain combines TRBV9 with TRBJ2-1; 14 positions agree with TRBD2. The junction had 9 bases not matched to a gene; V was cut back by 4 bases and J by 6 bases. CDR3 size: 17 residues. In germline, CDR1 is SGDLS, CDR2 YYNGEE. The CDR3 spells CASSTRLAGGPGNEQFF. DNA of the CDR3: TGTGCCAGCAGCACTCGACTAGCGGGAGGGCCTGGCAATGAGCAGTTCTTC.

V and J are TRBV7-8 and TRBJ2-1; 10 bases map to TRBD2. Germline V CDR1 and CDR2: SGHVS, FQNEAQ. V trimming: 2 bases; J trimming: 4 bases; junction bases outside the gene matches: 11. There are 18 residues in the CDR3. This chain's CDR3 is CASSLPLRLAGQYNEQFF. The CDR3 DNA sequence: TGTGCCAGCAGCTTACCCCTTCGACTAGCGGGTCAGTACAATGAGCAGTTCTTC.

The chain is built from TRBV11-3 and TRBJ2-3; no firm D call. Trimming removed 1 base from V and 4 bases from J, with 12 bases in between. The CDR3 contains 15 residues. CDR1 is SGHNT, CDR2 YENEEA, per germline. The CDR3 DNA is TGTGCCAGCAGCTTAGTTGTCAATAGAGCAGATACGCAGTATTTT. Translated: CASSLVVNRADTQYF.

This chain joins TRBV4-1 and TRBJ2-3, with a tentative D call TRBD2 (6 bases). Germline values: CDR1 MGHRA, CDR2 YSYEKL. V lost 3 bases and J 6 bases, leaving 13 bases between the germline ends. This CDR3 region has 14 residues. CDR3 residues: CASSQGVEGDTQYF. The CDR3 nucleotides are TGCGCCAGCAGCCAGGGGGTGGAGGGTGATACGCAGTATTTT.

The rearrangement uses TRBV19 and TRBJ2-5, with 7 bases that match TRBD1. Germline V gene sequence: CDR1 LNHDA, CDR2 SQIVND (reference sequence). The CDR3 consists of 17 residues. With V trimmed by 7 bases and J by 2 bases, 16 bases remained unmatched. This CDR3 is CASITPSGTVEQETQYF. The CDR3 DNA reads TGTGCCAGTATTACGCCCTCCGGGACAGTGGAACAAGAGACCCAGTACTTC.

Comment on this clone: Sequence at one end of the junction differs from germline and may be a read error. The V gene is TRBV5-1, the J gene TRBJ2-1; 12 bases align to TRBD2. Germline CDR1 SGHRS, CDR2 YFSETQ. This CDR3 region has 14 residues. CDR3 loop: CASSLGSNLAGGLF. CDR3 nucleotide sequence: TGCGCCAGCAGCTTGGGTTCCAACCTAGCGGGAGGGCTCTTC.

The CDR3 spells CASSLGAGQGTNYGYTF. In DNA, the CDR3 is TGTGCCAGCAGCTTAGGCGCCGGACAGGGTACTAACTATGGCTACACCTTC. This chain links TRBV7-2 with TRBJ1-2; 8 bases map to TRBD1. The CDR3 consists of 17 residues. V trimming: 1 base; J trimming: 0 bases; junction bases outside the gene matches: 7. The germline CDR1 and CDR2 sequences are SGHTA and FQGNSA.

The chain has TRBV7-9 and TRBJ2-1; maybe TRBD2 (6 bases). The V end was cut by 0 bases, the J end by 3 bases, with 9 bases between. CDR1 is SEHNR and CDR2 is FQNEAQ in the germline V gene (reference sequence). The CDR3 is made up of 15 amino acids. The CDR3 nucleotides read TGTGCCAGCAGCTTAGCCGTAGCGGTCTACAATGAGCAGTTCTTC. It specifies CASSLAVAVYNEQFF.

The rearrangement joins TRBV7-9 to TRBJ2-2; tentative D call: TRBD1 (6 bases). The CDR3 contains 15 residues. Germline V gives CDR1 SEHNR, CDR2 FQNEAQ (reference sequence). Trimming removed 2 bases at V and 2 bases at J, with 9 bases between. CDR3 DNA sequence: TGTGCCAGCAGCTTACGAGGGGGTAACACCGGGGAGCTGTTTTTT. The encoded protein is CASSLRGGNTGELFF.

In DNA, the CDR3 is TGTGCCAGCAGCCCTGGGGCCTCCTACAATGAGCAGTTCTTC. It specifies CASSPGASYNEQFF. The V gene is TRBV11-1, the J gene TRBJ2-1, with a possible D match to TRBD1 (5 bases). The CDR3 runs 14 residues. Between the trimmed V and J ends, which lost 5 bases and 0 bases, there was a span of 8 bases. Germline-derived CDR1 and CDR2 are SGHAT and FQDESV (reference sequence).

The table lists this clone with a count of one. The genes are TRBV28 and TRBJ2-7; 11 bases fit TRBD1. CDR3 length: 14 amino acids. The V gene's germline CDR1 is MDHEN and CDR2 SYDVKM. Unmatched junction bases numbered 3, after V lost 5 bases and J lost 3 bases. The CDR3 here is CASSRTGGNYEQYF. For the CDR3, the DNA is TGTGCCAGCAGTCGGACAGGGGGCAACTACGAGCAGTACTTC.

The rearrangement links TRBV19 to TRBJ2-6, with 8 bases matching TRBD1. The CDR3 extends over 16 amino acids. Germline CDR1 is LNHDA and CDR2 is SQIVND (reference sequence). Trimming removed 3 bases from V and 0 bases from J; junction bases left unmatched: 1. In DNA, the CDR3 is TGTGCCAGTAGTATCGGACAGGGCTCTGGGGCCAACGTCCTGACTTTC. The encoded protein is CASSIGQGSGANVLTF.

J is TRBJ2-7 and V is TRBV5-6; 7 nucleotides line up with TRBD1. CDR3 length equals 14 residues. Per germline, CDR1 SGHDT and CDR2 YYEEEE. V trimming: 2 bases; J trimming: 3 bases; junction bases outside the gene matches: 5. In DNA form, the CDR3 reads TGTGCCAGCAGCTTCGACAGGGCAGTCTACGAGCAGTACTTC. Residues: CASSFDRAVYEQYF.

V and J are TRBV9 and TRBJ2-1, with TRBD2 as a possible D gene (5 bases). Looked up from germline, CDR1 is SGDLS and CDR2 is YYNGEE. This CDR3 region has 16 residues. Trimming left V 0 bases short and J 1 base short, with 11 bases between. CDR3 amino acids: CASSVEGGPSYNEQFF. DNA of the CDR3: TGTGCCAGCAGCGTAGAAGGCGGGCCGTCCTACAATGAGCAGTTCTTC.

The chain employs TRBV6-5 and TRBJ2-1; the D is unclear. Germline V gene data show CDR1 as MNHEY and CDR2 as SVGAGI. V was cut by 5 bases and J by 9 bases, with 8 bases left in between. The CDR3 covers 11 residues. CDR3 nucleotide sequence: TGTGCCAGCAGTACCCGGAGTGAGCAGTTCTTC. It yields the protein CASSTRSEQFF.

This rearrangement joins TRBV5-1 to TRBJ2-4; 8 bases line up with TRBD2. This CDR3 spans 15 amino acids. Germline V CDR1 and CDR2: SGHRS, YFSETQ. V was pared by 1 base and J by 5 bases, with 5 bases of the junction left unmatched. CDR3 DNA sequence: TGCGCCAGCAGCTTGCGGCTAGCGGGTGAAAACATTCAGTACTTC. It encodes CASSLRLAGENIQYF.

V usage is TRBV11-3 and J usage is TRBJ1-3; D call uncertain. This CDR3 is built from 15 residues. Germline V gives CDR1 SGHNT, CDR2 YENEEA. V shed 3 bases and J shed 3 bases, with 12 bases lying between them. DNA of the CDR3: TGTGCCAGCAGCTTCACTCCGGGTGGTGGAAACACCATATATTTT. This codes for CASSFTPGGGNTIYF.

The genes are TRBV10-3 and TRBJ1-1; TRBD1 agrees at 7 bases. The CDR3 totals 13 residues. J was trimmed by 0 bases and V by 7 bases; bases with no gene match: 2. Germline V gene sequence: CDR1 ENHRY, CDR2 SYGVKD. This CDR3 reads CAITGGLNTEAFF. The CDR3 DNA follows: TGTGCCATCACAGGGGGTTTGAACACTGAAGCTTTCTTT.

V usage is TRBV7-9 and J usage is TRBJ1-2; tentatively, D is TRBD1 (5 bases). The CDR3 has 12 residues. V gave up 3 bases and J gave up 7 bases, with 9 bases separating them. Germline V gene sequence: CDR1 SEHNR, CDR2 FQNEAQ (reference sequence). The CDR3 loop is CASSLGGTGYTF. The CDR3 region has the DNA TGTGCCAGCAGCTTGGGAGGGACTGGCTACACCTTC.

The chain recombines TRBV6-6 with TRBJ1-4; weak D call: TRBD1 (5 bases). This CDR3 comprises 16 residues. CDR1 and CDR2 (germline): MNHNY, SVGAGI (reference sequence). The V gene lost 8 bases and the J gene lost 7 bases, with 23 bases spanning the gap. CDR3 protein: CASSGVNTGGGEKLFF. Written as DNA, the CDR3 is TGTGCCAGCTCGGGCGTAAATACCGGGGGAGGTGAAAAACTGTTTTTT.

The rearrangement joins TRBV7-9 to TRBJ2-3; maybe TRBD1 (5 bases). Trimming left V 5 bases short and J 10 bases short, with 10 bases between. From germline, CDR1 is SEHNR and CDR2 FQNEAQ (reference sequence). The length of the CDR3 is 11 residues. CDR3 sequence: CASSPVGPQYF. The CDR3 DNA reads TGTGCCAGCAGCCCCGTGGGGCCGCAGTATTTT.

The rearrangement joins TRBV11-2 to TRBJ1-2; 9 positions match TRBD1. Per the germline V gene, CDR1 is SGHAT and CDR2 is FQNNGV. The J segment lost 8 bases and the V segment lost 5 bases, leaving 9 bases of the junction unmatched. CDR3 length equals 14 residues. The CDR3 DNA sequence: TGTGCCAGCAGCAGATCGGGACAGGGCTGGGGCTACACCTTC. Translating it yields CASSRSGQGWGYTF.

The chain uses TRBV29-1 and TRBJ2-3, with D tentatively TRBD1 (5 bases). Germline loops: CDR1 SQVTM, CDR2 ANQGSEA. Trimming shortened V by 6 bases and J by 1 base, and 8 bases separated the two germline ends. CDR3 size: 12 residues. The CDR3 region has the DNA TGCAGCGTGGTACAGGGCACAGATACGCAGTATTTT. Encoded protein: CSVVQGTDTQYF.

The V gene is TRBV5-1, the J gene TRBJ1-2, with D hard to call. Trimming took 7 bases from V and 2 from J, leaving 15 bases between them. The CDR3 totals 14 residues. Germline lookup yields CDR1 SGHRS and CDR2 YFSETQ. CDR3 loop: CASAGGSANYGYTF. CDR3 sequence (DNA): TGCGCCAGCGCAGGAGGGTCGGCGAACTATGGCTACACCTTC.

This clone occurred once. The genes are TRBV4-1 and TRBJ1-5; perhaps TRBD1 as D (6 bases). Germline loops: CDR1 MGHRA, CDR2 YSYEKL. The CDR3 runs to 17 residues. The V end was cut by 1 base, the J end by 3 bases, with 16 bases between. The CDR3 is CASSQVSDSLINQPQHF. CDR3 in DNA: TGCGCCAGCAGCCAAGTTTCGGACAGTCTTATCAATCAGCCCCAGCATTTT.

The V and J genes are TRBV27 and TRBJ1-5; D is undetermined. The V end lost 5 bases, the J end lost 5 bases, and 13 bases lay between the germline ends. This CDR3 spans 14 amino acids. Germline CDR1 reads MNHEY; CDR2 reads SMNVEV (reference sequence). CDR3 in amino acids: CASSPYGPHQPQHF. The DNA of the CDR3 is TGTGCCAGCAGTCCCTACGGTCCTCATCAGCCCCAGCATTTT.